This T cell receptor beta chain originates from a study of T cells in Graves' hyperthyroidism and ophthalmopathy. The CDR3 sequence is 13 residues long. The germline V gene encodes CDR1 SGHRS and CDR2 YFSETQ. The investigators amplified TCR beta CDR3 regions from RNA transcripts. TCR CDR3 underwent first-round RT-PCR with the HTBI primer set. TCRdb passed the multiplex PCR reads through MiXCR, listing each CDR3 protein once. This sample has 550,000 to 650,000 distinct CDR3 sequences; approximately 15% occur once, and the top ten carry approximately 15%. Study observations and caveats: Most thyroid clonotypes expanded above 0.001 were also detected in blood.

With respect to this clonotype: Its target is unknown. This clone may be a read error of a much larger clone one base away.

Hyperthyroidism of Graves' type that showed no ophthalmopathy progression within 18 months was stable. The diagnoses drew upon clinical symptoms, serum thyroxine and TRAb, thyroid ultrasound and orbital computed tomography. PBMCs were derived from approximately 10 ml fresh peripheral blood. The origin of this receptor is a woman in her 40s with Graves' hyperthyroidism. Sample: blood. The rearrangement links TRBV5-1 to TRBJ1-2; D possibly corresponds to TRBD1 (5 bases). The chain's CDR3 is CTSRFEGNYGYTF. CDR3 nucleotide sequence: TGCACCAGCAGATTCGAGGGGAACTATGGCTACACCTTC.